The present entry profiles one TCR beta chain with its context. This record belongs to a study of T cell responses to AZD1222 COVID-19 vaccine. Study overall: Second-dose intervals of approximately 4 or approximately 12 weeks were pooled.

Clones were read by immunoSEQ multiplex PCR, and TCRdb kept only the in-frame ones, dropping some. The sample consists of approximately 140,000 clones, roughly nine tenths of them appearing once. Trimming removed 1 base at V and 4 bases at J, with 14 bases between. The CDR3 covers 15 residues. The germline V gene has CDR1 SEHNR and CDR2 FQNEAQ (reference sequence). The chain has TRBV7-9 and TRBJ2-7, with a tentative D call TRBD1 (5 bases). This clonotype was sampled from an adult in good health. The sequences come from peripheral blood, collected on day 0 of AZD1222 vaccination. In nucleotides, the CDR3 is TGTGCCAGCAGCTTAGGAGATGACAGACCTTACGAGCAGTACTTC. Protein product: CASSLGDDRPYEQYF.